Each of the 7 T cell receptor beta chains below was sequenced from the same sample in a study of identical twins. MiXCR, run by TCRdb on the 5' RACE reads, gives a single entry per CDR3 protein. The sample lists about 240,000 distinct CDR3 sequences, about 12% occurring once. These data were also filed under a second study, of yellow fever vaccine responses in identical twins.

The specimen sequenced was memory (CD45RO+) T cells sorted from blood. These receptors came from a woman younger than 35 in good health.

V usage is TRBV3-1 and J usage is TRBJ2-1; D unclear. CDR1 and CDR2 (germline): LGHDT, YNNKEL (reference sequence). The CDR3 sequence is 13 residues long. V gave up 4 bases and J gave up 9 bases, with 13 bases separating them. The CDR3 bases are TGTGCCAGCAGCCTCTGGGGTCGAGGTGAGCAGTTCTTC. Encoded protein: CASSLWGRGEQFF.

This CDR3 is CASSLWRSSGQETQYF. The CDR3 nucleotides are TGCGCCAGCAGCTTGTGGCGCAGTAGCGGGCAAGAGACCCAGTACTTC. The chain combines TRBV5-1 with TRBJ2-5; 7 bases agree with TRBD2. Unmatched junction bases numbered 8, after V lost 1 base and J lost 2 bases. The CDR3 runs to 16 residues. From germline, CDR1 is SGHRS and CDR2 YFSETQ.

This clonotype was seen a few times. This sequence joins TRBV9 and TRBJ2-3; TRBD2 agrees at 12 bases. J was trimmed by 4 bases and V by 0 bases; bases with no gene match: 12. Germline CDR1 reads SGDLS; CDR2 reads YYNGEE. This CDR3 has 19 residues. The DNA of the CDR3 is TGTGCCAGCAGCGTAGTCGGGGGGATTGGACTAGCGGGGCCAGATACGCAGTATTTT. It codes for CASSVVGGIGLAGPDTQYF.

The chain employs TRBV6-2 or TRBV6-3 and TRBJ2-7; 7 nucleotides agree with TRBD1. The V and J ends lost 10 bases and 6 bases, in that order; junction bases with no gene match: 6. Germline V gives CDR1 MNHEY, CDR2 SVGEGT. The CDR3 runs 11 residues. The chain's CDR3 is CAITQGSEQYF. Here the CDR3 DNA reads TGTGCCATTACACAGGGGAGCGAGCAGTACTTC.

The chain has TRBV28 and TRBJ2-3, with D maybe TRBD1 (6 bases). The germline V and J ends were trimmed by 5 bases and 4 bases, with 19 bases remaining between them. This CDR3 spans 16 amino acids. Germline V gene sequence: CDR1 MDHEN, CDR2 SYDVKM. CDR3: CASSPGTGFRADTQYF. The CDR3 DNA follows: TGTGCCAGCAGTCCGGGAACAGGGTTTCGCGCAGATACGCAGTATTTT.

This clonotype has a count of ten or more. This chain connects TRBV4-1 to TRBJ2-1, with TRBD1 matching over 9 bases. V lost 0 bases to trimming and J lost 4 bases; unmatched junction nucleotides: 4. This CDR3 contains 16 residues. Germline CDR1 and CDR2: MGHRA and YSYEKL. The CDR3 DNA is TGCGCCAGCAGCCAAGAAGGACAGGGGTGGTACAATGAGCAGTTCTTC. Translated, it gives CASSQEGQGWYNEQFF.

The sample holds a few counts of this clonotype. For the CDR3, the DNA is TGCGCCAGCAGCCGGCCGACAGGGGGCGCAGGCGGGGAGCTGTTTTTT. This gives the protein CASSRPTGGAGGELFF. This sequence joins TRBV5-1 and TRBJ2-2; TRBD1 matches at 10 bases. CDR3 size: 16 residues. V shed 4 bases and J 7 bases; nucleotides not matched to a gene: 10. CDR1 SGHRS and CDR2 YFSETQ come from the germline V gene. The full variable domain, its missing parts supplied by reference TRBV5-1 and TRBJ2-2, is KAGVTQTPRYLIKTRGQQVTLSCSPISGHRSVSWYQQTPGQGLQFLFEYFSETQRNKGNFPGRFSGRQFSNSRSEMNVSTLELGDSALYLCASSRPTGGAGGELFFGEGSRLTVL.